Shown below are 10 T cell receptor beta chains from a single sample sequenced in a study of cytomegalovirus exposure and HLA in healthy donors. Clones were read by immunoSEQ multiplex PCR, and TCRdb kept only the in-frame ones, dropping some. Here the sample spans about 150,000 clones, around 93% being singletons. The sequencing sample was made of PBMCs. Source of these receptors: a man younger than 30 in good health and CMV-seropositive.

This sequence joins TRBV29-1 and TRBJ2-5; D not certain. The CDR3 runs to 13 residues. Trimming pared 3 bases from V and 1 base from J, leaving 9 bases between. Per germline, CDR1 SQVTM and CDR2 ANQGSEA. The CDR3 coding sequence is TGCAGCGTTGAGCCGGTCATCCAAGAGACCCAGTACTTC. Translated: CSVEPVIQETQYF.

The V gene is TRBV11-1, the J gene TRBJ2-3, with unresolved D. V was clipped by 1 base and J by 2 bases, with 16 bases between them. The CDR3 is 17 residues long. From germline, CDR1 is SGHAT and CDR2 FQDESV (reference sequence). CDR3 in amino acids: CASSLGTGQTYTDTQYF. CDR3 in DNA: TGTGCCAGCAGCTTAGGCACTGGTCAGACTTACACAGATACGCAGTATTTT.

The chain employs TRBV5-1 and TRBJ2-5; TRBD1 might be the D (6 bases). Per germline, CDR1 SGHRS and CDR2 YFSETQ. This CDR3 has 15 amino acids. V dropped 0 bases and J dropped 5 bases, with 14 bases sitting between them. The CDR3: CASSLATAGVETQYF. The CDR3 DNA reads TGCGCCAGCAGCTTGGCCACGGCAGGGGTGGAGACCCAGTACTTC.

CDR3 loop: CASSVSSGRVYEQYF. The CDR3 DNA reads as TGCGCCAGCAGCGTATCTAGCGGGAGGGTCTACGAGCAGTACTTC. The V call is TRBV5-1, the J call TRBJ2-7; 12 nucleotides line up with TRBD2. The ends lost 4 bases at V and 3 bases at J; junction bases unmatched: 5. The CDR3 has 15 residues. Germline assignment: CDR1 SGHRS and CDR2 YFSETQ.

This clone has a single count. The gene calls are TRBV7-8 and TRBJ2-7, with TRBD1 identical over 9 bases. The CDR3 contains 17 residues. The J segment lost 0 bases and the V segment lost 5 bases, leaving 11 bases of the junction unmatched. CDR1 SGHVS and CDR2 FQNEAQ come from the germline V gene. The DNA of the CDR3 is TGTGCCAGCAGCCTCACCTCTGGGACAGGGCTCTCCTACGAGCAGTACTTC. This encodes CASSLTSGTGLSYEQYF.

The chain is built from TRBV19 and TRBJ2-2, with 10 bases aligning to TRBD2. The germline V gene encodes CDR1 LNHDA and CDR2 SQIVND (reference sequence). The CDR3 length is 15 residues. Trimming at V came to 10 bases and at J to 3 bases, leaving 8 bases not matched to a gene. This chain's CDR3 is CATPRLAGDTGELFF. CDR3 nucleotides: TGTGCCACCCCTCGGCTAGCGGGGGACACCGGGGAGCTGTTTTTT.

The chain couples TRBV28 to TRBJ1-1; D is perhaps TRBD1 (6 bases). Germline lookup yields CDR1 MDHEN and CDR2 SYDVKM. V lost 3 bases and J 2 bases, leaving 13 bases between the germline ends. The CDR3 extends over 15 amino acids. CDR3 coding DNA: TGTGCCAGCAGTTTCCCAGGGGCGTCCAACACTGAAGCTTTCTTT. Residues: CASSFPGASNTEAFF.

The rearrangement joins TRBV15 to TRBJ2-1; D gene ambiguous. The V and J ends lost 8 bases and 8 bases respectively, with 10 bases between them. The CDR3 has 11 residues. Germline V gene lookup returns CDR1 LNHNV and CDR2 YYDKDF (reference sequence). The CDR3, as DNA: TGTGCCACCGGCGGTCGGGATGAGCAGTTCTTC. This sequence encodes CATGGRDEQFF.

This sequence joins TRBV28 and TRBJ2-1; TRBD2 agrees at 11 bases. Germline CDR1 reads MDHEN; CDR2 reads SYDVKM. This CDR3 contains 15 residues. The J segment lost 3 bases and the V segment lost 5 bases, leaving 3 bases of the junction unmatched. The CDR3 nucleotides are TGTGCCAGCAGTCGACTAGCGGGATACTACAATGAGCAGTTCTTC. Translating it yields CASSRLAGYYNEQFF.

The chain couples TRBV28 to TRBJ1-4; tentatively, D is TRBD1 (6 bases). Germline V gene lookup returns CDR1 MDHEN and CDR2 SYDVKM. Trimming left V 6 bases short and J 0 bases short, with 11 bases between. This CDR3 has 15 amino acids. In nucleotides, the CDR3 is TGTGCCAGCAGCTCCAGGGGAGCAACTAATGAAAAACTGTTTTTT. Translation: CASSSRGATNEKLFF.